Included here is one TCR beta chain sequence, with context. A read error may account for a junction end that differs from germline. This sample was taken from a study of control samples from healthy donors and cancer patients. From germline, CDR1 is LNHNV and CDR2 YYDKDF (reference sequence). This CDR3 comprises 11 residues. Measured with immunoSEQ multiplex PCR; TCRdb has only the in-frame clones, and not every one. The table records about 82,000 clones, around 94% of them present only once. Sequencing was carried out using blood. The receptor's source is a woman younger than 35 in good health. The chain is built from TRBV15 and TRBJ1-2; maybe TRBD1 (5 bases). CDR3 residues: CATSRDQAGRF. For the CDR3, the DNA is TGTGCCACCAGCAGAGATCAGGCAGGGAGATTC.